The 21 T cell receptor beta chains below were found in one sample sequenced in a study of shared clonotypes between healthy human individuals. Generated by immunoSEQ multiplex PCR, the TCRdb table keeps only in-frame clones and is missing some. The data hold fewer than 3 million clones, with 85% to 95% observed a single time. Sequences were obtained from naive CD4+ T cells from PBMCs. Subset defined: CD45RA+ positively selected. The receptors were gathered from a man younger than 30 in good health. Some clones in this sample may be carry-over from other donors' samples.

The J gene is TRBJ1-5, the V gene TRBV4-1; maybe TRBD1 (6 bases). Trimming shortened V by 2 bases and J by 6 bases, and 20 bases separated the two germline ends. There are 17 residues in the CDR3. The germline V gene has CDR1 MGHRA and CDR2 YSYEKL. Here the CDR3 DNA reads TGCGCCAGCAGCCAAAGGCAAGAGGGGGGCCTGGTTCAGCCCCAGCATTTT. Its protein is CASSQRQEGGLVQPQHF.

This rearrangement joins TRBV28 to TRBJ2-7; D possibly corresponds to TRBD2 (6 bases). CDR1 is MDHEN, CDR2 SYDVKM, per germline. Trimming took 6 bases from V and 0 from J, leaving 15 bases between them. CDR3 size: 15 residues. Here the CDR3 reads CASRIGGANSYEQYF. CDR3 in DNA: TGTGCCAGCAGAATAGGCGGGGCAAACTCCTACGAGCAGTACTTC.

Only one count was recorded for this clone. The chain joins TRBV7-9 to TRBJ2-1; the match to TRBD1 covers 9 bases. Germline CDR1 is SEHNR and CDR2 is FQNEAQ (reference sequence). This CDR3 spans 13 amino acids. V trimming: 3 bases; J trimming: 8 bases; junction bases outside the gene matches: 2. The CDR3 loop reads CASSLDRGYEQFF. Written as DNA, the CDR3 is TGTGCCAGCAGCTTGGACAGGGGTTATGAGCAGTTCTTC.

The V and J genes are TRBV4-3 and TRBJ2-2; the D gene is possibly TRBD1 (6 bases). Trimming cost V 0 bases and J 8 bases, with 13 bases left between them. There are 15 residues in the CDR3. Germline V gene lookup returns CDR1 LGHNA and CDR2 YSLEER. CDR3 protein: CASSQESMRGGELFF. The CDR3 coding sequence is TGCGCCAGCAGCCAAGAATCTATGAGGGGGGGGGAGCTGTTTTTT.

This clone was seen a single time. This chain uses TRBV5-1 with TRBJ2-6, with TRBD1 as a possible D gene (5 bases). Trimming removed 4 bases at V and 14 bases at J, with 19 bases between. The CDR3 is 14 amino acids. CDR1 SGHRS and CDR2 YFSETQ come from the germline V gene. The CDR3 loop reads CASSPEPMGRILTF. The CDR3 bases are TGCGCCAGCAGCCCGGAACCCATGGGGCGAATCCTGACTTTC.

This clone is a singleton in its sample. Other DNA variants within this sample encode the same CDR3. V and J are TRBV28 and TRBJ2-7, with 7 bases identical to TRBD1. With V trimmed by 7 bases and J by 1 base, 4 bases remained unmatched. The germline gives CDR1 MDHEN, CDR2 SYDVKM. The CDR3 is 13 amino acids. The CDR3 here is CASTRDSSYEQYF. CDR3 DNA sequence: TGTGCCAGCACCCGGGACAGTTCCTACGAGCAGTACTTC.

V and J are TRBV28 and TRBJ1-5, with 9 nucleotides matching TRBD1. Losses at the gene ends were 6 bases for V and 6 bases for J; bases not matched to a gene: 9. CDR1 is MDHEN, CDR2 SYDVKM, per germline. The CDR3 contains 15 residues. The CDR3 DNA is TGTGCCAGCAGCTATACAGGGGGCAGTTTTCAGCCCCAGCATTTT. Its protein product is CASSYTGGSFQPQHF.

J is TRBJ1-1 and V is TRBV27, with D hard to call. Per germline, CDR1 MNHEY and CDR2 SMNVEV (reference sequence). There are 14 residues in the CDR3. The ends were cut back, 1 base at V and 0 bases at J, with 6 bases in the middle. The DNA for the CDR3 is TGTGCCAGCAGTTTATACGGGATGAACACTGAAGCTTTCTTT. Its protein is CASSLYGMNTEAFF.

This clone appeared once. The CDR3 spells CASSATGTSGYEQYF. The CDR3 bases are TGTGCCAGCAGTGCTACCGGGACTAGCGGCTACGAGCAGTACTTC. The chain links TRBV6-1 to TRBJ2-7; TRBD2 aligns across 11 bases. Unmatched junction bases numbered 5, after V lost 4 bases and J lost 3 bases. The length of the CDR3 is 15 residues. The germline gives CDR1 MNHNS, CDR2 SASEGT.

This clone was detected only a few times. This rearrangement joins TRBV20-1 to TRBJ1-4; TRBD1 might be the D (6 bases). V was clipped by 7 bases and J by 8 bases, with 11 bases between them. There are 11 residues in the CDR3. CDR1 is DFQATT, CDR2 SNEGSKA, per germline (reference sequence). DNA of the CDR3: TGCAGTGTAGGGGGATTGGAAAAACTGTTTTTT. Its protein is CSVGGLEKLFF.

The chain combines TRBV28 with TRBJ1-5, with D maybe TRBD1 (5 bases). With 6 bases removed from V and 2 bases from J, the gap between germline ends came to 8 bases. The CDR3 has 13 residues. Per the germline V gene, CDR1 is MDHEN and CDR2 is SYDVKM. The CDR3 coding sequence is TGTGCCAGCAGCAGGGTGGGCAATCAGCCCCAGCATTTT. This encodes CASSRVGNQPQHF.

In its sample, this clone was seen once. V and J are TRBV4-1 and TRBJ2-3; 11 bases agree with TRBD2. J was trimmed by 2 bases and V by 4 bases; bases with no gene match: 11. CDR1 and CDR2 (germline): MGHRA, YSYEKL. There are 18 residues in the CDR3. The CDR3: CASSRIPGLAAFTDTQYF. The CDR3 DNA is TGCGCCAGCAGCCGAATACCGGGACTAGCGGCCTTCACAGATACGCAGTATTTT.

The chain carries TRBV6-4 and TRBJ1-2, with 10 bases matching TRBD1. Germline-derived CDR1 and CDR2 are MRHNA and SNTAGT. CDR3 size: 13 residues. V gave up 2 bases and J gave up 7 bases; unmatched junction bases: 1. CDR3 loop: CASSDRQGAGYTF. The DNA for the CDR3 is TGTGCCAGCAGTGACCGACAGGGGGCTGGCTACACCTTC.

Concerning this clone: Other nucleotide sequences in the sample specify the same CDR3. This rearrangement joins TRBV11-2 to TRBJ2-1, with 12 bases aligning to TRBD2. Looked up from germline, CDR1 is SGHAT and CDR2 is FQNNGV. This CDR3 comprises 16 residues. The V segment lost 4 bases and the J segment 0 bases; nucleotides outside the gene matches: 1. CDR3 nucleotide sequence: TGTGCCAGCAGCTCGACTAGCGGGAGCTCCTACAATGAGCAGTTCTTC. It encodes CASSSTSGSSYNEQFF.

This clone was detected only once. The chain couples TRBV7-8 to TRBJ1-5, with D uncertain. The CDR3 extends over 17 amino acids. Germline CDR1 is SGHVS and CDR2 is FQNEAQ. V shed 2 bases and J shed 0 bases, with 14 bases lying between them. In nucleotides, the CDR3 is TGTGCCAGCAGCTTAAACCCCCTACGGTATAGCAATCAGCCCCAGCATTTT. Its translation: CASSLNPLRYSNQPQHF. Full variable domain (rest looked up from reference TRBV7-8 and TRBJ1-5): GAGVSQSPRYKVAKRGQDVALRCDPISGHVSLFWYQQALGQGPEFLTYFQNEAQLDKSGLPSDRFFAERPEGSVSTLKIQRTQQEDSAVYLCASSLNPLRYSNQPQHFGDGTRLSIL.

The genes are TRBV5-1 and TRBJ2-2; 8 bases map to TRBD1. With 2 bases clipped from V and 0 bases from J, the junction kept 6 bases outside the gene matches. Germline V gene sequence: CDR1 SGHRS, CDR2 YFSETQ. This CDR3 has 17 residues. The CDR3 region is CASSFMAGGPNTGELFF. CDR3 DNA sequence: TGCGCCAGCAGCTTCATGGCAGGGGGCCCGAACACCGGGGAGCTGTTTTTT. The entire variable domain, with the rest obtained from reference TRBV5-1 and TRBJ2-2, is as follows: KAGVTQTPRYLIKTRGQQVTLSCSPISGHRSVSWYQQTPGQGLQFLFEYFSETQRNKGNFPGRFSGRQFSNSRSEMNVSTLELGDSALYLCASSFMAGGPNTGELFFGEGSRLTVL.

The chain recombines TRBV19 with TRBJ1-2; 9 bases map to TRBD1. The trim removed 5 bases at V and 2 bases at J, leaving 9 bases unmatched. CDR3 length equals 16 residues. Germline V CDR1 and CDR2: LNHDA, SQIVND (reference sequence). The CDR3 sequence is CASSLLGTGQNYGYTF. Here the CDR3 DNA reads TGTGCCAGTAGTCTCTTAGGGACAGGGCAGAACTATGGCTACACCTTC.

Only a few counts were recorded for this clone. Other DNA variants within this sample encode the same CDR3. The gene calls are TRBV18 and TRBJ1-1, with D possibly being TRBD1 (5 bases). Germline assignment: CDR1 KGHSH and CDR2 LQKENI. Trimming stripped 4 bases from V and 1 base from J, with 7 bases between. The CDR3 loop spans 13 amino acids. CDR3 bases: TGTGCCAGCTCACTGGGGCAGAACACTGAAGCTTTCTTT. It is translated as CASSLGQNTEAFF. The whole variable domain, filled in from reference TRBV18 and TRBJ1-1, reads NAGVMQNPRHLVRRRGQEARLRCSPMKGHSHVYWYRQLPEEGLKFMVYLQKENIIDESGMPKERFSAEFPKEGPSILRIQQVVRGDSAAYFCASSLGQNTEAFFGQGTRLTVV.

The rearrangement joins TRBV11-2 to TRBJ1-5; unclear D gene. The CDR3 spans 15 residues. The V end was cut by 1 base, the J end by 0 bases, with 7 bases between. The germline V gene has CDR1 SGHAT and CDR2 FQNNGV. The CDR3 bases are TGTGCCAGCAGCTTAGGGGCTTATAGCAATCAGCCCCAGCATTTT. It translates to CASSLGAYSNQPQHF.

The genes are TRBV21-1 and TRBJ2-3; the table's D call TRBD2 went unverified against the DNA. TRBV21-1 is a pseudogene locus. CDR3 length: 14 amino acids. CDR3 protein: CATRLAGGTDTQYF. The DNA of the CDR3 is TGTGCCACGAGACTAGCGGGAGGAACAGATACGCAGTATTTT.

J is TRBJ2-7 and V is TRBV11-2; 11 nucleotides agree with TRBD2. This CDR3 has 15 residues. Germline lookup yields CDR1 SGHAT and CDR2 FQNNGV. V lost 5 bases to trimming and J lost 0 bases; unmatched junction nucleotides: 3. CDR3 sequence: CASSKTSGGSYEQYF. CDR3 bases: TGTGCCAGCAGCAAAACTAGCGGGGGCTCCTACGAGCAGTACTTC.